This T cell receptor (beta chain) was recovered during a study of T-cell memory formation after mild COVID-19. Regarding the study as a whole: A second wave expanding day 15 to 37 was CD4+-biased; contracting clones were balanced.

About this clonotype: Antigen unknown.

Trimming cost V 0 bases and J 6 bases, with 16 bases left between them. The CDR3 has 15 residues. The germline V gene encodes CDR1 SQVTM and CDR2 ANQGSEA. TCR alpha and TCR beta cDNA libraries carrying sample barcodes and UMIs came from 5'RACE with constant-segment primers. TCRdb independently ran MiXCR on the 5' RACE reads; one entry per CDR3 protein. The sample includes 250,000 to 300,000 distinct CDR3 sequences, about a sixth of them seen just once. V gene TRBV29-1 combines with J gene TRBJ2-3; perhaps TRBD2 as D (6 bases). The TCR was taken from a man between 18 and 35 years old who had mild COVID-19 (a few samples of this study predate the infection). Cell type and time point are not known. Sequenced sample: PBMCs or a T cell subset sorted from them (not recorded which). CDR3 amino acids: CSVEDRVRGRDTQYF. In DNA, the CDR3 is TGCAGCGTTGAAGACCGGGTACGGGGGAGGGATACGCAGTATTTT.